Following are 19 T cell receptor beta chains from one sample sequenced in a study of blood T cell repertoires in COVID-19. Clones were sequenced by immunoSEQ multiplex PCR, and TCRdb holds only the in-frame ones, with some missing. The top ten clones hold around 2.4% of a sample with 270,000 or so clones, more than 75% of them seen once. Sequencing was done on a sample of PBMCs or T cells enriched from blood (not recorded which). The receptors here all came from a woman between 18 and 29 years old who had recovered from COVID-19.

This clone was counted many times. The rearrangement joins TRBV28 to TRBJ1-2; D possibly corresponds to TRBD1 (6 bases). In germline, CDR1 is MDHEN, CDR2 SYDVKM. The CDR3 loop spans 13 amino acids. The V end lost 8 bases, the J end lost 4 bases, and 14 bases lay between the germline ends. CDR3: CASYGSRGYGYTF. CDR3 DNA sequence: TGTGCCAGCTACGGTTCCAGGGGCTATGGCTACACCTTC.

V is TRBV27 and J is TRBJ2-3, with D perhaps TRBD1 (5 bases). The germline V gene encodes CDR1 MNHEY and CDR2 SMNVEV (reference sequence). Trimming removed 0 bases from V and 0 bases from J, with 7 bases in between. The CDR3 has 15 amino acids. The CDR3 spells CASSLSGESTDTQYF. CDR3 nucleotide sequence: TGTGCCAGCAGTTTATCAGGGGAAAGCACAGATACGCAGTATTTT.

The chain recombines TRBV11-2 with TRBJ2-1; no definite D call. CDR3 length: 12 residues. Germline CDR1 SGHAT, CDR2 FQNNGV. Trimming stripped 1 base from V and 15 bases from J, with 13 bases between. CDR3 DNA: TGTGCCAGCAGCTTAGGTTCTATACTTGCGTTCTTC. Protein sequence: CASSLGSILAFF.

This chain joins TRBV7-2 and TRBJ2-1, with 7 bases aligning to TRBD1. V was pared by 1 base and J by 4 bases, with 4 bases of the junction left unmatched. Germline lookup yields CDR1 SGHTA and CDR2 FQGNSA. This CDR3 has 15 residues. In nucleotides, the CDR3 is TGTGCCAGCAGCTTAGTAGTGACAGGGTACAATGAGCAGTTCTTC. The encoded protein is CASSLVVTGYNEQFF.

This clone came up a few times. The J gene is TRBJ1-5, the V gene TRBV2; 8 nucleotides match TRBD1. Germline V lookup: CDR1 SNHLY, CDR2 FYNNEI. V lost 6 bases to trimming and J lost 3 bases; unmatched junction nucleotides: 7. The CDR3 consists of 15 residues. The CDR3: CASRVGQGINQPQHF. In DNA form, the CDR3 reads TGTGCCAGCAGGGTAGGACAGGGTATCAATCAGCCCCAGCATTTT.

This clone was detected a few times. The V call is TRBV5-1, the J call TRBJ1-2; unclear D gene. Germline V CDR1 and CDR2: SGHRS, YFSETQ. This CDR3 has 14 residues. The V end was cut by 0 bases, the J end by 0 bases, with 6 bases between. CDR3 residues: CASSLERSNYGYTF. The CDR3 DNA reads as TGCGCCAGCAGCTTGGAACGGTCTAACTATGGCTACACCTTC.

V and J are TRBV25-1 and TRBJ2-1, with D tentatively TRBD1 (5 bases). Germline-derived CDR1 and CDR2 are MGHDK and SYGVNS. The CDR3 sequence is 15 residues long. The V end lost 3 bases, the J end lost 0 bases, and 9 bases lay between the germline ends. In DNA, the CDR3 is TGTGCCAGCAGTGATTTGGACAACTCCTACAATGAGCAGTTCTTC. Amino acid sequence: CASSDLDNSYNEQFF.

This chain joins TRBV19 and TRBJ2-7; D might be TRBD1 (5 bases). Germline assignment: CDR1 LNHDA and CDR2 SQIVND (reference sequence). V was cut by 5 bases and J by 1 base, with 12 bases left in between. CDR3 length equals 14 residues. In DNA form, the CDR3 reads TGTGCCAGTAGTGGGTCAGGGTGGTCCTACGAGCAGTACTTC. It specifies CASSGSGWSYEQYF.

The V call is TRBV7-9, the J call TRBJ2-5, with 8 bases identical to TRBD1. The CDR3 covers 17 residues. The junction had 15 bases not matched to a gene; V was cut back by 7 bases and J by 2 bases. Looked up from germline, CDR1 is SEHNR and CDR2 is FQNEAQ (reference sequence). CDR3 DNA: TGTGCCAGCACCACCAGGGGGCCACTTTGGGGGCAAGAGACCCAGTACTTC. Protein: CASTTRGPLWGQETQYF.

This clone was recorded a few times. The rearrangement joins TRBV2 to TRBJ1-2; no definite D call. The CDR3 loop spans 10 amino acids. Trimming pared 10 bases from V and 5 bases from J, leaving 8 bases between. Germline CDR1 reads SNHLY; CDR2 reads FYNNEI. CDR3 nucleotides: TGTGCCACTCGAGGGTATGGCTACACCTTC. Its protein product is CATRGYGYTF.

The chain recombines TRBV29-1 with TRBJ2-7; possible D gene TRBD2, 5 bases. Trimming removed 7 bases at V and 5 bases at J, with 15 bases between. From germline, CDR1 is SQVTM and CDR2 ANQGSEA. This CDR3 has 12 amino acids. The CDR3 is CSGQKAEDEQYF. In DNA form, the CDR3 reads TGCAGCGGTCAAAAGGCGGAGGACGAGCAGTACTTC.

This chain uses TRBV28 with TRBJ2-3; D might be TRBD2 (5 bases). Trimming removed 5 bases from V and 5 bases from J, with 14 bases in between. The germline V gene encodes CDR1 MDHEN and CDR2 SYDVKM. The CDR3 spans 14 residues. CDR3 sequence: CASSGIGVGDTQYF. CDR3 sequence (DNA): TGTGCCAGCAGTGGCATCGGGGTCGGAGATACGCAGTATTTT.

This chain joins TRBV5-4 and TRBJ2-1; 7 bases line up with TRBD1. Germline V lookup: CDR1 SGHNT, CDR2 YYREEE (reference sequence). The CDR3 contains 16 residues. The J segment lost 3 bases and the V segment lost 4 bases, leaving 10 bases of the junction unmatched. The CDR3 reads CASSQGTDLFYNEQFF. Here the CDR3 DNA reads TGTGCCAGCAGCCAAGGGACAGATCTCTTCTACAATGAGCAGTTCTTC.

The count of this clone is one. This CDR3 is also generated by other DNA sequences in the sample. The V and J genes are TRBV30 and TRBJ1-5, with D perhaps matching TRBD1 (6 bases). There are 13 residues in the CDR3. V shed 0 bases and J shed 4 bases, with 7 bases lying between them. Germline V CDR1 and CDR2: GTSNPN, SVGIG (reference sequence). In nucleotides, the CDR3 is TGTGCCTGGAGTGTACAGGGAAATCAGCCCCAGCATTTT. This encodes CAWSVQGNQPQHF.

This sequence joins TRBV5-1 and TRBJ1-1, with 7 nucleotides matching TRBD1. The CDR3 has 16 residues. In germline, CDR1 is SGHRS, CDR2 YFSETQ. Losses at the gene ends were 2 bases for V and 1 base for J; bases not matched to a gene: 8. The CDR3 loop is CASSFSTGTANTEAFF. The CDR3 DNA is TGCGCCAGCAGCTTCTCAACCGGGACAGCGAACACTGAAGCTTTCTTT.

The chain carries TRBV7-8 and TRBJ2-6, with 7 bases fitting TRBD1. The CDR3 is 19 residues long. Per the germline V gene, CDR1 is SGHVS and CDR2 is FQNEAQ. The V gene end was trimmed by 5 bases and the J gene end by 0 bases; junction bases not matched to a gene: 13. CDR3 amino acids: CASSPLRTGAPSGANVLTF. The CDR3 coding sequence is TGTGCCAGCAGCCCCCTTAGGACAGGAGCTCCCTCTGGGGCCAACGTCCTGACTTTC.

The rearrangement joins TRBV7-9 to TRBJ2-1; a possible D gene is TRBD1 (5 bases). Germline CDR1 SEHNR, CDR2 FQNEAQ (reference sequence). This CDR3 spans 16 amino acids. Trimming shortened V by 1 base and J by 0 bases, and 10 bases separated the two germline ends. The CDR3 region is CASSLVTGPSYNEQFF. CDR3 sequence (DNA): TGTGCCAGCAGCTTAGTCACAGGACCCTCCTACAATGAGCAGTTCTTC.

The V call is TRBV5-4, the J call TRBJ1-6; no clear D gene. V was clipped by 0 bases and J by 0 bases, with 7 bases between them. Per the germline V gene, CDR1 is SGHNT and CDR2 is YYREEE (reference sequence). CDR3 size: 16 residues. CDR3 DNA sequence: TGTGCCAGCAGCTTGGGGGAGAGCTCCTATAATTCACCCCTCCACTTT. It codes for CASSLGESSYNSPLHF.

To note about this clone: One junction end disagrees with the germline gene, perhaps due to a read error. The chain is built from TRBV27 and TRBJ1-1, with D hard to call. The germline CDR1 and CDR2 sequences are MNHEY and SMNVEV (reference sequence). The CDR3 length is 12 residues. CDR3 amino acids: CASPLYDTEAFF. CDR3 DNA sequence: TGTGCCAGCCCTTTATACGACACGGAAGCTTTCTTT.